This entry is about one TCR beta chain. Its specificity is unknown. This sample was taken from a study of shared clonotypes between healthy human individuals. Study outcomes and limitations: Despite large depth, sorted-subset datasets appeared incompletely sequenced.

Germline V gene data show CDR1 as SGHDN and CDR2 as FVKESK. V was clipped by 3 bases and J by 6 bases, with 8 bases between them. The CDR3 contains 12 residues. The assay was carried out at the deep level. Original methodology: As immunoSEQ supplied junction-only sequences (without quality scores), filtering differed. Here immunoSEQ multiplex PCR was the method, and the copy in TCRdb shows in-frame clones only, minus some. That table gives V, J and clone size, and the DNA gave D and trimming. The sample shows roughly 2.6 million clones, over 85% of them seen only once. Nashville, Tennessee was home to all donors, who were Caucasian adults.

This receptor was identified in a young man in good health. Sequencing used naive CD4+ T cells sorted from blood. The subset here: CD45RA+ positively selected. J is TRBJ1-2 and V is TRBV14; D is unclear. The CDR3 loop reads CASSHSGDGYTF. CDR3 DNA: TGTGCCAGCAGCCACAGCGGGGATGGCTACACCTTC.